This TCR beta chain is from a study of T cells in narcolepsy. Whole-study findings and limits: Same-patient CSF and blood CD4+ T cell clonotypes included HCRT-specific and TRIB2-specific autoreactive ones.

V shed 11 bases and J 2 bases; nucleotides not matched to a gene: 8. CDR1 and CDR2 (germline): SNHLY, FYNNEI. This CDR3 contains 13 residues. On this clone itself: No antigen is known for it.

TCRdb keeps only in-frame clones here, not all; method: immunoSEQ multiplex PCR. The top ten hold roughly 2.5% of the sample, which has around 31,000 clones, 75% to 90% seen once. The J gene is TRBJ1-1, the V gene TRBV2; TRBD1 aligns across 7 bases. This sequence originates from a human donor with narcolepsy. Material: CD45RA- memory CD4+ T cells from PBMCs. This chain's CDR3 is CAGMGQSNTEAFF. As DNA, the CDR3 is TGTGCCGGGATGGGACAGTCAAACACTGAAGCTTTCTTT. The entire variable domain, with the rest obtained from reference TRBV2 and TRBJ1-1, is as follows: EPEVTQTPSHQVTQMGQEVILRCVPISNHLYFYWYRQILGQKVEFLVSFYNNEISEKSEIFDDQFSVERPDGSNFTLKIRSTKLEDSAMYFCAGMGQSNTEAFFGQGTRLTVV.